A selection of T cell receptor beta chains follows, all from one sample in a study of T cell responses to AZD1222 COVID-19 vaccine. TCRdb keeps only in-frame clones here, not all; method: immunoSEQ multiplex PCR. The data show about 120,000 clones, roughly 90% seen once. Source: peripheral blood, taken on day 0 of AZD1222 vaccination. The receptors derive from an adult in good health. The CDR3 runs from the conserved cysteine through the conserved F or W. The order of the fields is J gene, V gene, clone size, D gene, CDR3 protein, CDR3 DNA. D genes are given only for firm matches. A clone size is listed for some rows: how often the clone was seen (once, few, many), or a class if it is expanded.

j_gene: TRBJ2-2; v_gene: TRBV11-3; abundance: few; d_gene: .; CDR3aa: CASSFSGQSTTGELFF; CDR3nt: TGTGCCAGCAGCTTTTCCGGACAGTCTACCACCGGGGAGCTGTTTTTT
j_gene: TRBJ1-2; v_gene: TRBV5-1; abundance: .; d_gene: .; CDR3aa: CASRLGETVNYGYTF; CDR3nt: TGCGCCAGCAGGCTGGGCGAGACAGTTAACTATGGCTACACCTTC
j_gene: TRBJ1-1; v_gene: TRBV5-1; abundance: .; d_gene: .; CDR3aa: CASSLRETEAFF; CDR3nt: TGCGCCAGCAGCTTGAGGGAGACTGAAGCTTTCTTT
j_gene: TRBJ1-1; v_gene: TRBV5-1; abundance: .; d_gene: .; CDR3aa: CASCLALNSGHMNTEAFF; CDR3nt: TGCGCCAGCTGCCTCGCGTTGAATTCGGGGCACATGAACACTGAAGCTTTCTTT
j_gene: TRBJ2-1; v_gene: TRBV9; abundance: once; d_gene: .; CDR3aa: CASSVWSEQFF; CDR3nt: TGTGCCAGCAGCGTATGGTCAGAGCAGTTCTTC
j_gene: TRBJ1-5; v_gene: TRBV19; abundance: .; d_gene: .; CDR3aa: CASSDSLAQPQHF; CDR3nt: TGTGCCAGCTCGGACTCCCTGGCCCAGCCCCAGCATTTT
j_gene: TRBJ1-6; v_gene: TRBV19; abundance: .; d_gene: .; CDR3aa: CASSIGGSYNSPLHF; CDR3nt: TGTGCCAGTAGTATTGGGGGCTCCTATAATTCACCCCTCCACTTT
j_gene: TRBJ2-2; v_gene: TRBV5-4; abundance: .; d_gene: .; CDR3aa: CASSLGGRTDTGELFF; CDR3nt: TGTGCCAGCAGCCTGGGGGGAAGAACTGACACCGGGGAGCTGTTTTTT
j_gene: TRBJ2-2; v_gene: TRBV3-1/TRBV3-2; abundance: .; d_gene: .; CDR3aa: CASSQPAGSHTGELFF; CDR3nt: TGTGCCAGCAGCCAACCCGCAGGGTCGCACACCGGGGAGCTGTTTTTT
j_gene: TRBJ2-2; v_gene: TRBV9; abundance: once; d_gene: .; CDR3aa: CASRQSDAGTGELFF; CDR3nt: TGTGCCAGCAGGCAATCAGACGCGGGAACCGGGGAGCTGTTTTTT
j_gene: TRBJ2-3; v_gene: TRBV4-1; abundance: .; d_gene: TRBD2; CDR3aa: CASSQAGGYTDTQYF; CDR3nt: TGCGCCAGCAGCCAAGCGGGGGGTTACACAGATACGCAGTATTTT
j_gene: TRBJ1-4; v_gene: TRBV5-4; abundance: .; d_gene: .; CDR3aa: CASSLSATPNEKLFF; CDR3nt: TGTGCCAGCAGCTTGTCGGCAACCCCTAATGAAAAACTGTTTTTT
j_gene: TRBJ1-2; v_gene: TRBV3-1/TRBV3-2; abundance: .; d_gene: .; CDR3aa: CASSRGTVEGSGYTF; CDR3nt: TGTGCCAGCAGCCGTGGGACCGTCGAGGGGAGTGGCTACACCTTC
j_gene: TRBJ1-5; v_gene: TRBV29-1; abundance: few; d_gene: .; CDR3aa: CSVEYRFNQPQHF; CDR3nt: TGCAGCGTTGAATACAGGTTCAATCAGCCCCAGCATTTT
j_gene: TRBJ1-6; v_gene: TRBV2; abundance: .; d_gene: .; CDR3aa: CASRDTDNSPLHF; CDR3nt: TGTGCCAGCCGGGACACTGACAATTCACCCCTCCACTTT
j_gene: TRBJ1-2; v_gene: TRBV7-9; abundance: .; d_gene: TRBD1; CDR3aa: CASSFVGQGAGGYTF; CDR3nt: TGTGCCAGCAGCTTCGTGGGACAGGGGGCGGGTGGCTACACCTTC
j_gene: TRBJ1-1; v_gene: TRBV9; abundance: .; d_gene: .; CDR3aa: CASGGGGSNTEAFF; CDR3nt: TGTGCCAGCGGCGGGGGCGGTTCGAACACTGAAGCTTTCTTT
j_gene: TRBJ2-5; v_gene: TRBV19; abundance: .; d_gene: TRBD1; CDR3aa: CASSILDRDQETQYF; CDR3nt: TGTGCCAGTAGTATTTTGGACAGGGATCAAGAGACCCAGTACTTC
j_gene: TRBJ1-1; v_gene: TRBV7-9; abundance: .; d_gene: .; CDR3aa: CASSFPGPEAFF; CDR3nt: TGTGCCAGCAGCTTTCCGGGGCCTGAAGCTTTCTTT
j_gene: TRBJ1-2; v_gene: TRBV12-3/TRBV12-4; abundance: .; d_gene: TRBD1; CDR3aa: CASTGQGYGYTF; CDR3nt: TGTGCCAGCACAGGACAGGGATATGGCTACACCTTC
j_gene: TRBJ1-2; v_gene: TRBV5-6; abundance: .; d_gene: .; CDR3aa: CASTRDSQAYGYTF; CDR3nt: TGTGCCAGCACCCGAGACAGTCAGGCCTATGGCTACACCTTC
j_gene: TRBJ1-2; v_gene: TRBV6-2/TRBV6-3; abundance: .; d_gene: TRBD1; CDR3aa: CASSWDRDNYGYTF; CDR3nt: TGTGCCAGCAGTTGGGACAGGGACAACTATGGCTACACCTTC
j_gene: TRBJ1-5; v_gene: TRBV27; abundance: .; d_gene: TRBD1; CDR3aa: CASSPGTGGWDQPQHF; CDR3nt: TGTGCCAGCAGTCCCGGGACAGGGGGCTGGGATCAGCCCCAGCATTTT
j_gene: TRBJ2-3; v_gene: TRBV5-4; abundance: .; d_gene: .; CDR3aa: CASSLDGGRTDTQYF; CDR3nt: TGTGCCAGCAGCCTGGATGGGGGCCGCACAGATACGCAGTATTTT
j_gene: TRBJ1-1; v_gene: TRBV11-1; abundance: .; d_gene: TRBD1; CDR3aa: CASSPRGTGATEAFF; CDR3nt: TGTGCCAGCAGCCCGCGTGGGACAGGGGCAACTGAAGCTTTCTTT
j_gene: TRBJ1-1; v_gene: TRBV19; abundance: .; d_gene: .; CDR3aa: CASSLDSPGDTEAFF; CDR3nt: TGTGCCAGTAGTCTTGACAGTCCCGGGGACACTGAAGCTTTCTTT
j_gene: TRBJ2-1; v_gene: TRBV7-9; abundance: .; d_gene: TRBD2; CDR3aa: CASSLASGEYNEQFF; CDR3nt: TGTGCCAGCAGCTTAGCTAGCGGGGAATACAATGAGCAGTTCTTC
j_gene: TRBJ1-2; v_gene: TRBV6-2/TRBV6-3; abundance: .; d_gene: TRBD1; CDR3aa: CASRPGDREYGYTF; CDR3nt: TGTGCCAGCAGACCTGGGGACAGGGAGTATGGCTACACCTTC
j_gene: TRBJ1-2; v_gene: TRBV6-5; abundance: .; d_gene: TRBD1; CDR3aa: CASSRTGNYGYTF; CDR3nt: TGTGCCAGCAGCAGGACAGGCAACTATGGCTACACCTTC
j_gene: TRBJ1-1; v_gene: TRBV11-2; abundance: .; d_gene: .; CDR3aa: CASSLGTLNTEAFF; CDR3nt: TGTGCCAGCAGCTTGGGGACGCTTAACACTGAAGCTTTCTTT
j_gene: TRBJ2-1; v_gene: TRBV29-1; abundance: .; d_gene: .; CDR3aa: CSSWDNEQFF; CDR3nt: TGCAGCTCCTGGGACAATGAGCAGTTCTTC
j_gene: TRBJ1-6; v_gene: TRBV27; abundance: .; d_gene: .; CDR3aa: CASSYSWRSNSPLHF; CDR3nt: TGTGCCAGCAGTTATTCGTGGAGGAGCAATTCACCCCTCCACTTT
j_gene: TRBJ1-5; v_gene: TRBV19; abundance: .; d_gene: .; CDR3aa: CASKVRWEGKQPQHF; CDR3nt: TGTGCCAGTAAGGTCCGGTGGGAGGGTAAACAGCCCCAGCATTTT
j_gene: TRBJ2-7; v_gene: TRBV27; abundance: .; d_gene: .; CDR3aa: CASKTTGRREQYF; CDR3nt: TGTGCCAGCAAAACCACAGGGAGACGAGAGCAGTACTTC
j_gene: TRBJ1-5; v_gene: TRBV6-2/TRBV6-3; abundance: .; d_gene: .; CDR3aa: CASSVGRNQPQHF; CDR3nt: TGTGCCAGCAGTGTAGGGAGAAATCAGCCCCAGCATTTT
j_gene: TRBJ1-4; v_gene: TRBV27; abundance: .; d_gene: TRBD1; CDR3aa: CASSFTGTGEEKLFF; CDR3nt: TGTGCCAGCAGTTTCACCGGGACAGGGGAAGAAAAACTGTTTTTT
j_gene: TRBJ1-2; v_gene: TRBV6-5; abundance: .; d_gene: .; CDR3aa: CASSYSKSARNYGYTF; CDR3nt: TGTGCCAGCAGTTACTCGAAAAGTGCCCGTAACTATGGCTACACCTTC
j_gene: TRBJ2-6; v_gene: TRBV4-1; abundance: .; d_gene: .; CDR3aa: CASSQAWQGTSGANVLTF; CDR3nt: TGCGCCAGCAGCCAAGCTTGGCAGGGTACCTCTGGGGCCAACGTCCTGACTTTC
j_gene: TRBJ1-2; v_gene: TRBV7-6; abundance: .; d_gene: TRBD1; CDR3aa: CASSLAPTGSGYTF; CDR3nt: TGTGCCAGCAGCTTAGCGCCGACAGGGAGTGGCTACACCTTC
j_gene: TRBJ2-5; v_gene: TRBV7-2; abundance: .; d_gene: TRBD2; CDR3aa: CASSAQPLLAGGETQYF; CDR3nt: TGTGCCAGCAGCGCTCAACCCTTACTAGCGGGAGGGGAGACCCAGTACTTC
j_gene: TRBJ2-2; v_gene: TRBV10-2; abundance: .; d_gene: TRBD2; CDR3aa: CASSDQRGGTGELFF; CDR3nt: TGCGCCAGCAGTGATCAGCGGGGGGGCACCGGGGAGCTGTTTTTT
j_gene: TRBJ1-3; v_gene: TRBV6-5; abundance: .; d_gene: .; CDR3aa: CASGQSSGNTIYF; CDR3nt: TGTGCCAGCGGACAGTCCTCTGGAAACACCATATATTTT
j_gene: TRBJ1-4; v_gene: TRBV28; abundance: .; d_gene: .; CDR3aa: CASLTVRQTNEKLFF; CDR3nt: TGTGCCAGCCTAACTGTTAGACAGACTAATGAAAAACTGTTTTTT
j_gene: TRBJ1-2; v_gene: TRBV5-1; abundance: .; d_gene: TRBD1; CDR3aa: CASSLAGTGANYGYTF; CDR3nt: TGCGCCAGCAGCTTGGCCGGGACAGGGGCTAACTATGGCTACACCTTC
j_gene: TRBJ2-1; v_gene: TRBV19; abundance: .; d_gene: .; CDR3aa: CASSYDNEQFF; CDR3nt: TGTGCCAGTAGCTACGACAATGAGCAGTTCTTC